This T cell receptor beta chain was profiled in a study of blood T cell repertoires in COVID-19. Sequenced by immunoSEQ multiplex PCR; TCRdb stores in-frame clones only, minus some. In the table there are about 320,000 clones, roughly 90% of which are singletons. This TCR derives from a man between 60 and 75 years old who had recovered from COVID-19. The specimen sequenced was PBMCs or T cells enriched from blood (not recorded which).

CDR3 bases: TGCGCCAGCAGGCAGGGTGACGAAAAACTGTTTTTT. This encodes CASRQGDEKLFF. J is TRBJ1-4 and V is TRBV10-2; a possible D gene is TRBD1 (5 bases). CDR1 and CDR2 from the germline V gene are WSHSY and SAAADI. This CDR3 has 12 residues. The V gene lost 6 bases and the J gene lost 8 bases, with 10 bases spanning the gap.